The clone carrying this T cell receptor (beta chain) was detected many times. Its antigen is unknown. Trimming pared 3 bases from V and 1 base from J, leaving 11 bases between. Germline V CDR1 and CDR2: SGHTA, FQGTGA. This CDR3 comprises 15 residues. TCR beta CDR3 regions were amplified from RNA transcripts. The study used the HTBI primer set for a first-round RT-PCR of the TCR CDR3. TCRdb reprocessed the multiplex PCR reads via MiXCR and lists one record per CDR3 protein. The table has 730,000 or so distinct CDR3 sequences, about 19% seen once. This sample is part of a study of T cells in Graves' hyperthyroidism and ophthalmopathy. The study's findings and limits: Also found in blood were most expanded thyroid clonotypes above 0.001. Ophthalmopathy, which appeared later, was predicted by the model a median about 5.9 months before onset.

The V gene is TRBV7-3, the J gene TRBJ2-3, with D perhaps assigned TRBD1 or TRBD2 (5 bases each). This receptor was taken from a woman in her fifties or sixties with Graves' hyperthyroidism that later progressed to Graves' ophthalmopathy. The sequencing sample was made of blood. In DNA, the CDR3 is TGTGCCAGCAGCTTCGCTGGGACCCGCACAGATACGCAGTATTTT. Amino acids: CASSFAGTRTDTQYF.